These 20 T cell receptor beta chains were sequenced from one sample in a study of T cell responses to AZD1222 COVID-19 vaccine. This table comes from immunoSEQ multiplex PCR, and its TCRdb copy is limited to in-frame clones, with some not included. This sample carries 150,000 to 200,000 clones, 70% to 90% of them seen once, and the ten largest clones take roughly 26%. The sample in question was peripheral blood, obtained 28 days after the second AZD1222 dose. Receptors originate from an adult who received the AZD1222 COVID-19 vaccine.

The V gene is TRBV30, the J gene TRBJ2-7, with 8 positions matching TRBD2. Germline V gives CDR1 GTSNPN, CDR2 SVGIG (reference sequence). J gave up 4 bases and V 4 bases, and 6 bases lay outside the gene matches. The CDR3 loop spans 13 amino acids. The CDR3 DNA reads TGTGCCTGGATCACCAGCGGGAGTTACGAGCAGTACTTC. Translating it yields CAWITSGSYEQYF. The full variable domain, with the rest looked up from reference TRBV30 and TRBJ2-7, is SQTIHQWPATLVQPVGSPLSLECTVEGTSNPNLYWYRQAAGRGLQLLFYSVGIGQISSEVPQNLSASRPQDRQFILSSKKLLLSDSGFYLCAWITSGSYEQYFGPGTRLTVT.

This clone was recorded many times. As DNA, the CDR3 is TGTGCCAGCAGCTGGCCGGGACAGCAAGAGACCCAGTACTTC. This translates into CASSWPGQQETQYF. This rearrangement joins TRBV5-6 to TRBJ2-5, with 7 nucleotides matching TRBD1. V trimming: 3 bases; J trimming: 2 bases; junction bases outside the gene matches: 4. The CDR3 contains 14 residues. The V gene's germline CDR1 is SGHDT and CDR2 YYEEEE.

In nucleotides, the CDR3 is TGTGCCAGCAGGCGGGGTGGAGCCAAAAACATTCAGTACTTC. Residues: CASRRGGAKNIQYF. The rearrangement links TRBV27 to TRBJ2-4; perhaps TRBD2 as D (6 bases). This CDR3 is built from 14 residues. Germline CDR1 is MNHEY and CDR2 is SMNVEV (reference sequence). Trimming pared 6 bases from V and 0 bases from J, leaving 9 bases between.

J is TRBJ2-3 and V is TRBV24-1; maybe TRBD1 (6 bases). Germline CDR1 and CDR2: KGHDR and SFDVKD. Trimming stripped 0 bases from V and 9 bases from J, with 9 bases between. This CDR3 is 13 amino acids long. In DNA, the CDR3 is TGTGCCACCAGTGATTTGGAGGGGGACACGCAGTATTTT. Its translation: CATSDLEGDTQYF.

This chain connects TRBV27 to TRBJ2-1; D possibly uses TRBD1 or TRBD2 (7 bases each). The CDR3 is 15 amino acids. V was shortened by 2 bases and J by 4 bases, with 12 bases between the two germline ends. Looked up from germline, CDR1 is MNHEY and CDR2 is SMNVEV (reference sequence). CDR3 sequence reads: CASSLGQGGYNEQFF. The CDR3 DNA reads TGTGCCAGCAGTTTAGGGCAGGGGGGGTACAATGAGCAGTTCTTC.

V and J are TRBV12-5 and TRBJ1-5; D gene ambiguous. This CDR3 is built from 12 residues. V was clipped by 7 bases and J by 5 bases, with 9 bases between them. The germline V gene has CDR1 LGHNT and CDR2 FRNRAP. CDR3 region: CASALVDQPQHF. The CDR3, as DNA: TGTGCTAGTGCCCTGGTGGATCAGCCCCAGCATTTT.

This chain connects TRBV30 to TRBJ2-2, with D tentatively TRBD1 (6 bases). This CDR3 region has 14 residues. The germline V gene encodes CDR1 GTSNPN and CDR2 SVGIG (reference sequence). Trimming took 2 bases from V and 7 from J, leaving 14 bases between them. CDR3 sequence reads: CAWSPLARGGELFF. The CDR3 coding sequence is TGTGCCTGGAGTCCCTTGGCCAGGGGCGGGGAGCTGTTTTTT.

Of note for this clone: The junction differs from germline at one of its ends, possibly a read error. This sequence joins TRBV7-8 and TRBJ1-3, with D possibly TRBD1 on 5 matching bases. Germline V lookup: CDR1 SGHVS, CDR2 FQNEAQ. The CDR3 runs 14 residues. The CDR3 is CASSLSQGGHTIYF. For the CDR3, the DNA is TGTGCCAGCAGCTTAAGTCAGGGTGGACACACCATATATTTT.

The V gene is TRBV4-2, the J gene TRBJ2-2; 9 positions agree with TRBD2. With 0 bases clipped from V and 2 bases from J, the junction kept 1 base outside the gene matches. The CDR3 spans 16 residues. The V gene's germline CDR1 is LGHNA and CDR2 YNFKEQ. The CDR3 DNA reads as TGTGCCAGCAGCCAAGAACTAGCGGGTAACACCGGGGAGCTGTTTTTT. Protein product: CASSQELAGNTGELFF.

This chain uses TRBV5-1 with TRBJ2-7; 11 bases align to TRBD2. In germline, CDR1 is SGHRS, CDR2 YFSETQ. Trimming took 0 bases from V and 5 from J; bases not matched to a gene: 7. This CDR3 spans 16 amino acids. CDR3 protein: CASSLGIAGGPHEQYF. In DNA, the CDR3 is TGCGCCAGCAGCTTGGGGATAGCGGGAGGGCCCCACGAGCAGTACTTC.

The chain has TRBV30 and TRBJ2-3; maybe TRBD2 (6 bases). Germline assignment: CDR1 GTSNPN and CDR2 SVGIG (reference sequence). Trimming cost V 7 bases and J 0 bases, with 17 bases left between them. The CDR3 contains 15 residues. The CDR3 sequence is CASKPEGPSTDTQYF. The CDR3 DNA is TGTGCCTCGAAACCGGAGGGGCCAAGCACAGATACGCAGTATTTT.

The chain recombines TRBV4-2 with TRBJ2-5; possibly TRBD1 for D (6 bases). CDR3 length: 16 amino acids. Looked up from germline, CDR1 is LGHNA and CDR2 is YNFKEQ. V was pared by 0 bases and J by 7 bases, with 18 bases between. The CDR3 sequence: CASSQDFWDKKWTQYF. The CDR3 region has the DNA TGTGCCAGCAGCCAAGATTTTTGGGACAAAAAGTGGACCCAGTACTTC.

In its sample, this clone was seen once. The V call is TRBV20-1, the J call TRBJ2-1; perhaps TRBD1 as D (6 bases). Germline V lookup: CDR1 DFQATT, CDR2 SNEGSKA (reference sequence). This CDR3 contains 11 residues. As DNA, the CDR3 is TGCAGCGCCGTCAGGGGCAATGAGCAGTTCTTC. Its translation is CSAVRGNEQFF.

The sample holds one count of this clone. V and J are TRBV4-2 and TRBJ1-2; TRBD1 agrees at 8 bases. The ends lost 0 bases at V and 5 bases at J; junction bases unmatched: 8. The CDR3 sequence is 16 residues long. The germline gives CDR1 LGHNA, CDR2 YNFKEQ. In DNA, the CDR3 is TGTGCCAGCAGCCAAGATGGAACAGGGGGAGGTTATGGCTACACCTTC. Protein sequence: CASSQDGTGGGYGYTF.

The chain combines TRBV9 with TRBJ1-4; maybe TRBD1 (6 bases). V was clipped by 3 bases and J by 7 bases, with 16 bases between them. The CDR3 has 15 amino acids. CDR1 is SGDLS, CDR2 YYNGEE, per germline. The DNA of the CDR3 is TGTGCCAGCAGCGAAAGAACAGGGCTGGGTGAAAAACTGTTTTTT. Protein: CASSERTGLGEKLFF.

The V and J genes are TRBV9 and TRBJ1-1; D remains unclear. The germline V gene has CDR1 SGDLS and CDR2 YYNGEE. The CDR3 runs to 14 residues. V was pared by 0 bases and J by 5 bases, with 11 bases between. The CDR3 here is CASSVAGVGTEAFF. The CDR3 DNA is TGTGCCAGCAGCGTAGCTGGGGTGGGAACTGAAGCTTTCTTT.

This clone has just a few counts. The chain employs TRBV27 and TRBJ2-7; 14 bases map to TRBD2. In germline, CDR1 is MNHEY, CDR2 SMNVEV (reference sequence). The V gene end was trimmed by 6 bases and the J gene end by 6 bases; junction bases not matched to a gene: 4. This CDR3 region has 14 residues. The CDR3 DNA reads as TGTGCCAGCAGCCCGACTAGCGGGAGGGGCGAGCAGTACTTC. Translated: CASSPTSGRGEQYF.

This chain joins TRBV28 and TRBJ2-7; D is uncertain. Trimming stripped 3 bases from V and 1 base from J, with 10 bases between. Germline V gives CDR1 MDHEN, CDR2 SYDVKM. The CDR3 sequence is 14 residues long. The CDR3 loop is CASSFTGSSYEQYF. For the CDR3, the DNA is TGTGCCAGCAGTTTCACCGGGTCTTCCTACGAGCAGTACTTC.

The rearrangement links TRBV7-3 to TRBJ1-1; D might be TRBD1 (6 bases). CDR3 length: 15 amino acids. Deletions cut 4 bases from V and 0 bases from J, with 12 bases between. The germline CDR1 and CDR2 sequences are SGHTA and FQGTGA. CDR3 sequence reads: CASSSVGGLNTEAFF. In DNA form, the CDR3 reads TGTGCCAGCAGCTCCGTAGGGGGGCTGAACACTGAAGCTTTCTTT.

The gene calls are TRBV7-8 and TRBJ2-7; TRBD2 agrees at 8 bases. Germline CDR1 and CDR2: SGHVS and FQNEAQ. J gave up 1 base and V 1 base, and 3 bases lay outside the gene matches. The CDR3 is 15 residues long. The CDR3 loop reads CASSLELAASYEQYF. CDR3 bases: TGTGCCAGCAGCTTAGAACTAGCGGCTTCCTACGAGCAGTACTTC.